Listed here are 3 T cell receptor beta chains from one sample, sequenced in a study of T cell responses to AZD1222 COVID-19 vaccine. Produced via immunoSEQ multiplex PCR; TCRdb's table is partial and in-frame only. The sample shows about 180,000 clones, about 93% of them seen only once. Sequenced material: peripheral blood, taken 28 days after the second dose of the MenACWY control vaccine. All receptors come from an adult who received the MenACWY meningococcal vaccine as a control.

The chain combines TRBV5-1 with TRBJ1-2; 8 positions match TRBD1. Germline V gene sequence: CDR1 SGHRS, CDR2 YFSETQ. Trimming cost V 5 bases and J 7 bases; bases outside gene matches: 10. The length of the CDR3 is 14 residues. CDR3 amino acids: CASSSLDRVSGYTF. Written as DNA, the CDR3 is TGCGCCAGCAGTTCCTTGGACAGGGTATCTGGCTACACCTTC.

The CDR3 reads CATWTAGPNYSSYNSPLHF. CDR3 sequence (DNA): TGTGCCACCTGGACGGCGGGACCCAACTATAGCTCCTATAATTCACCCCTCCACTTT. The chain links TRBV5-4 to TRBJ1-6; D is possibly TRBD1 (5 bases). The germline V and J ends were trimmed by 9 bases and 0 bases, with 25 bases remaining between them. Germline V gives CDR1 SGHNT, CDR2 YYREEE (reference sequence). The CDR3 covers 19 residues.

The J gene is TRBJ1-4, the V gene TRBV10-3; weak D call: TRBD1 (5 bases). The CDR3 consists of 14 residues. CDR1 is ENHRY, CDR2 SYGVKD, per germline. V gave up 4 bases and J gave up 0 bases, with 6 bases separating them. CDR3 in amino acids: CAISGGSTNEKLFF. The CDR3 nucleotides are TGTGCCATCAGTGGGGGGTCAACTAATGAAAAACTGTTTTTT.